The 8 T cell receptor beta chains in this list originate from one sample, sequenced in a study of early T cells in non-severe SARS-CoV-2 infection. TCRdb used MiXCR to reprocess the 5' RACE reads, holding one entry per CDR3 protein. The top ten clones hold 16% of a sample with approximately 64,000 distinct CDR3 sequences, 20% to 25% of them seen once. The sequences come from whole blood, collected at baseline. The source is an adult who was a healthcare worker with PCR-confirmed SARS-CoV-2 infection or an uninfected control (not recorded which).

The chain employs TRBV6-1 and TRBJ1-2; D is unclear. Looked up from germline, CDR1 is MNHNS and CDR2 is SASEGT. V shed 2 bases and J shed 8 bases, with 6 bases lying between them. The CDR3 runs to 11 residues. The CDR3 coding sequence is TGTGCCAGCAGTGAATCCGTAGGCTACACCTTC. Its protein is CASSESVGYTF.

The rearrangement links TRBV7-9 to TRBJ2-1, with a tentative D call TRBD1 (5 bases). Germline V gene data show CDR1 as SEHNR and CDR2 as FQNEAQ (reference sequence). The V and J ends lost 5 bases and 7 bases respectively, with 12 bases between them. The CDR3 contains 13 residues. As DNA, the CDR3 is TGTGCCAGCAGCGCTCAGACAGTTAATGAGCAGTTCTTC. Its translation: CASSAQTVNEQFF.

This clonotype showed up just a few times. This sequence joins TRBV12-3 or TRBV12-4 and TRBJ1-1; D gene unclear. With 2 bases removed from V and 4 bases from J, the gap between germline ends came to 8 bases. The CDR3 length is 13 residues. The CDR3 spells CASSLRRITEAFF. In DNA, the CDR3 is TGTGCCAGCAGTTTAAGGAGAATCACTGAAGCTTTCTTT.

This clonotype appeared many times. This chain uses TRBV7-9 with TRBJ1-4; D is perhaps TRBD1 (6 bases). V lost 3 bases and J 6 bases, leaving 8 bases between the germline ends. CDR3 size: 13 residues. CDR1 is SEHNR and CDR2 is FQNEAQ in the germline V gene (reference sequence). CDR3 sequence reads: CASSLGAHEKLFF. The DNA of the CDR3 is TGTGCCAGCAGCTTGGGGGCCCATGAAAAACTGTTTTTT.

Regarding this clonotype: Its ends do not fully match the called genes, so a read error is possible. The CDR3 bases are TGCAGCGTGGAAGGGGGGGATCAGCCCCAGCATTTT. Its translation is CSVEGGDQPQHF. This chain joins TRBV29-1 and TRBJ1-5, with D perhaps TRBD1 (6 bases). Looked up from germline, CDR1 is SQVTM and CDR2 is ANQGSEA. The CDR3 is 12 residues long. Combining the CDR3 with reference TRBV29-1 and TRBJ1-5 gives the whole variable domain SAVISQKPSRDICQRGTSLTIQCQVDSQVTMMFWYRQQPGQSLTLIATANQGSEATYESGFVIDKFPISRPNLTFSTLTVSNMSPEDSSIYLCSVEGGDQPQHFGDGTRLSIL.

The rearrangement uses TRBV27 and TRBJ2-3; TRBD2 agrees at 8 bases. V lost 3 bases to trimming and J lost 6 bases; unmatched junction nucleotides: 11. The CDR3 totals 16 residues. Germline lookup yields CDR1 MNHEY and CDR2 SMNVEV (reference sequence). The CDR3 here is CASSFRVSGARDTQYF. CDR3 nucleotides: TGTGCCAGCAGTTTTAGGGTTAGCGGGGCGAGGGATACGCAGTATTTT.

This chain connects TRBV15 to TRBJ1-4, with 8 nucleotides matching TRBD1. V was pared by 4 bases and J by 4 bases, with 8 bases of the junction left unmatched. Germline V CDR1 and CDR2: LNHNV, YYDKDF (reference sequence). The CDR3 runs 16 residues. This CDR3 is CATSNLDREINEKLFF. CDR3 DNA sequence: TGTGCCACCAGCAACTTGGACAGGGAGATTAATGAAAAACTGTTTTTT.

Ten or more counts support this clonotype. The rearrangement uses TRBV25-1 and TRBJ1-1; D is unresolved. Trimming shortened V by 1 base and J by 10 bases, and 16 bases separated the two germline ends. Germline lookup yields CDR1 MGHDK and CDR2 SYGVNS. The CDR3 totals 14 residues. CDR3 in DNA: TGTGCCAGCAGTGAATCCCCCGGCAGTCTGGGAGCTTTCTTT. This codes for CASSESPGSLGAFF.